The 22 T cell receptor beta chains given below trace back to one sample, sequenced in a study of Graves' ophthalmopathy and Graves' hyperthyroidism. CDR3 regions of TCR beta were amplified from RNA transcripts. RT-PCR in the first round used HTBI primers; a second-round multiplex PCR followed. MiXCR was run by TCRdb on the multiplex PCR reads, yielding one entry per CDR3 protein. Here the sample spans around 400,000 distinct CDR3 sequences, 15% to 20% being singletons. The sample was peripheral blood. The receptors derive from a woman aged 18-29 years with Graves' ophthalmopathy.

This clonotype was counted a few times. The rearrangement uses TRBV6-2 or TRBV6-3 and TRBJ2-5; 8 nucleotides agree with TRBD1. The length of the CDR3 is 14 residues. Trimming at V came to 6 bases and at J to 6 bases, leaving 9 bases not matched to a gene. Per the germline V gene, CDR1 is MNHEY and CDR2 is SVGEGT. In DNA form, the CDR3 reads TGTGCCAGCAGGCCGACAGGGGTGGACAAGACCCAGTACTTC. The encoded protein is CASRPTGVDKTQYF.

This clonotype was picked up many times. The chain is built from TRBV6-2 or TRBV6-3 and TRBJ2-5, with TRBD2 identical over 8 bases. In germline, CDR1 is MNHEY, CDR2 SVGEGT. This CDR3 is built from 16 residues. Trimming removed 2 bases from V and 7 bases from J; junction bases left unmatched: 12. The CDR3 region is CASSYDSGAHMGTQYF. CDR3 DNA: TGTGCCAGCAGTTACGATAGCGGGGCGCACATGGGGACCCAGTACTTC.

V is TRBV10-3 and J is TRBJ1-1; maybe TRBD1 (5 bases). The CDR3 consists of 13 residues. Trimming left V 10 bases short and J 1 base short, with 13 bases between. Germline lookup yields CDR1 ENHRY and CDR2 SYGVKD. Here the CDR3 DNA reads TGTGCCACCTCGGGGCCAGAGAACACTGAAGCTTTCTTT. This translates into CATSGPENTEAFF.

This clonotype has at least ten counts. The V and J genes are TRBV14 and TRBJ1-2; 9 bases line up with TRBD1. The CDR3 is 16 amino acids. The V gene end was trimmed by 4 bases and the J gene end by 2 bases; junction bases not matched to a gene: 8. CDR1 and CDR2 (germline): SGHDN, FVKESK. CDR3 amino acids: CASSRGQGPWNYGYTF. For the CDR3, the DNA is TGTGCCAGCAGCCGTGGACAGGGGCCTTGGAACTATGGCTACACCTTC.

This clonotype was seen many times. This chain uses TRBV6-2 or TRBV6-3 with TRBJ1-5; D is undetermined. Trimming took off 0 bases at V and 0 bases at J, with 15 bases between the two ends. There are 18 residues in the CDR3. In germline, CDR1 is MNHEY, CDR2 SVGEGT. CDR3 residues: CASSYSVQTDDSNQPQHF. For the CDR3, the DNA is TGTGCCAGCAGTTACTCTGTGCAGACGGACGATAGCAATCAGCCCCAGCATTTT.

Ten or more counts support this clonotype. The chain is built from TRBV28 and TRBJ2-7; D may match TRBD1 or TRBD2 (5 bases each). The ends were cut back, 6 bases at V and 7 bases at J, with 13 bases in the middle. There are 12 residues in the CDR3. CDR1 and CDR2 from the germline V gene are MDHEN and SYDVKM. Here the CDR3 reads CASRGTVWEQYF. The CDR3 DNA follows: TGTGCCAGCAGGGGGACGGTTTGGGAGCAGTACTTC.

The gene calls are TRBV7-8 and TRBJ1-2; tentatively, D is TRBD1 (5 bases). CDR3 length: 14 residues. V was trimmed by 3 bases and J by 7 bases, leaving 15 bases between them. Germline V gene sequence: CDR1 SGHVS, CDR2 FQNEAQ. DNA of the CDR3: TGTGCCAGCAGCTTCTTTTCCCGGGGCGGTGGCTACACCTTC. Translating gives CASSFFSRGGGYTF.

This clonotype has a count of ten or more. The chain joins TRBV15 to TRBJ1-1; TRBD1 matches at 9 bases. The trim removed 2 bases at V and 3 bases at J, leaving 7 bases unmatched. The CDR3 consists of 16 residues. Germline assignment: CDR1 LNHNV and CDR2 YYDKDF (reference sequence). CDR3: CATSRPRTGADTEAFF. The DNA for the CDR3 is TGTGCCACCAGCAGACCCCGGACAGGGGCCGACACTGAAGCTTTCTTT.

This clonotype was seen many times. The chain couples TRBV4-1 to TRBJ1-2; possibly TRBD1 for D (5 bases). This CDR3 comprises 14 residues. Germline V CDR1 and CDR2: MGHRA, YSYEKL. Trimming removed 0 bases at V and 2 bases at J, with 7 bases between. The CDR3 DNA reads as TGCGCCAGCAGCCAAGATGAGGGGAACTATGGCTACACCTTC. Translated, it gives CASSQDEGNYGYTF.

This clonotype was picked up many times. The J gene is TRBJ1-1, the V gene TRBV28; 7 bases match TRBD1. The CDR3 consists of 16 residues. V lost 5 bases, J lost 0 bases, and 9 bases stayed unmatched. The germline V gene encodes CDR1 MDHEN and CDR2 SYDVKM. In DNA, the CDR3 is TGTGCCAGCAGTGCCCCCGGACAGGACATGAACACTGAAGCTTTCTTT. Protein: CASSAPGQDMNTEAFF.

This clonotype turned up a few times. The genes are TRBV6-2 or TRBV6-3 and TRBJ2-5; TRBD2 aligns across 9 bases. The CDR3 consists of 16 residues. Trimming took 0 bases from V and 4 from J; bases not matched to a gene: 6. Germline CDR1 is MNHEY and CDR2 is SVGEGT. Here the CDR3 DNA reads TGTGCCAGCAGTTACTCGGGGGGACTAGCCCCAGAGACCCAGTACTTC. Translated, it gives CASSYSGGLAPETQYF.

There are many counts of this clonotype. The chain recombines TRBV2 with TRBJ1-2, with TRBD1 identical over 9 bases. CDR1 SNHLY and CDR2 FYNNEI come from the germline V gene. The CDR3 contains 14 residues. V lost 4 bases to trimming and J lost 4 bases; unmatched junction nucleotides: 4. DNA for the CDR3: TGTGCCAGCAGTGCCGCGACAGGGGGCTATGGCTACACCTTC. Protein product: CASSAATGGYGYTF.

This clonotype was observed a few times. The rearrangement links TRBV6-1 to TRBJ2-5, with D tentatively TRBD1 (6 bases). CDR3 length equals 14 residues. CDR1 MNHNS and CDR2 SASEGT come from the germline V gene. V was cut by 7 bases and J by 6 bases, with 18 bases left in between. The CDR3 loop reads CASTLTGRKKTQYF. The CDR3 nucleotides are TGTGCCAGCACCTTGACAGGAAGAAAAAAGACCCAGTACTTC.

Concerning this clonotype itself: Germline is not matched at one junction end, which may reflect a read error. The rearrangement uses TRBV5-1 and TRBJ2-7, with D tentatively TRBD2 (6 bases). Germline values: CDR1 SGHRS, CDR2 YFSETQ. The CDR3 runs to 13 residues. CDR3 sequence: CASSLGVEGKEDF. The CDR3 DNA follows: TGCGCCAGCAGCTTGGGAGTGGAGGGTAAAGAGGACTTC.

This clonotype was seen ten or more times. The CDR3 spells CSARGGQALPPNYGYTF. In DNA form, the CDR3 reads TGCAGTGCTAGGGGCGGACAGGCCCTACCCCCTAACTATGGCTACACCTTC. The chain employs TRBV20-1 and TRBJ1-2; 7 nucleotides line up with TRBD1. The CDR3 has 17 residues. Germline-derived CDR1 and CDR2 are DFQATT and SNEGSKA (reference sequence). V trimming: 3 bases; J trimming: 0 bases; junction bases outside the gene matches: 13.

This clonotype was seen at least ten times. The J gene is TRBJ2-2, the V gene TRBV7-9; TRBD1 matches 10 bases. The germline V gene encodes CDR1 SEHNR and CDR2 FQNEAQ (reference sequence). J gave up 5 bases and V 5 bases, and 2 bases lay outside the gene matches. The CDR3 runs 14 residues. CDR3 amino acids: CASSKDRGTGELFF. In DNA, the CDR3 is TGTGCCAGCAGCAAGGACAGGGGGACCGGGGAGCTGTTTTTT.

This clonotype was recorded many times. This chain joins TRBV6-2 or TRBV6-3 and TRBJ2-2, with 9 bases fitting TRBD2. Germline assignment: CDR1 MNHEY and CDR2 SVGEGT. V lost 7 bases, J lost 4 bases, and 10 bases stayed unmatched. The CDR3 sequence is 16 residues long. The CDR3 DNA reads TGTGCCAGCAAAGCCCGAGCGGGAGGTGCCACCGGGGAGCTGTTTTTT. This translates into CASKARAGGATGELFF.

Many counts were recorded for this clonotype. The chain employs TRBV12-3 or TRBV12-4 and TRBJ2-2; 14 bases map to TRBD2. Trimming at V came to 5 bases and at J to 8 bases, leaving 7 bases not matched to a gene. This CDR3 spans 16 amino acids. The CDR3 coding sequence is TGTGCCAGCAGTCCGGGACTAGCGGGGGCCCAAGGGGAGCTGTTTTTT. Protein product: CASSPGLAGAQGELFF.

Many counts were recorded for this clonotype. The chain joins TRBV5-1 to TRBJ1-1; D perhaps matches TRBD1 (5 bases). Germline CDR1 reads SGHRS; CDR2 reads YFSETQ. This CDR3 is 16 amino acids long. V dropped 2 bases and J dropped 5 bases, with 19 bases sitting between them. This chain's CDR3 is CASSFHPTDGGTEAFF. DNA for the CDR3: TGCGCCAGCAGCTTTCACCCCACGGACGGGGGAACTGAAGCTTTCTTT.

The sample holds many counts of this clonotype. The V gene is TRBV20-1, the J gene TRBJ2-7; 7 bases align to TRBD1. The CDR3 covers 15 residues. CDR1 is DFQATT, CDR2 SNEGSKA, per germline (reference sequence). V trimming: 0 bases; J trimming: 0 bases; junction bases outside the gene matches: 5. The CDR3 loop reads CSARDVGQSSYEQYF. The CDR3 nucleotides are TGCAGTGCTAGAGATGTGGGACAGAGCTCCTACGAGCAGTACTTC.

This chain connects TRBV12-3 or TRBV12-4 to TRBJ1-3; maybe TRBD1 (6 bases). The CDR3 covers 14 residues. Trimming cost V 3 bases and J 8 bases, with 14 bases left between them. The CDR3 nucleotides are TGTGCCAGCAGTTTCTCGGGGGCTCAGGACACCATATATTTT. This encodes CASSFSGAQDTIYF.

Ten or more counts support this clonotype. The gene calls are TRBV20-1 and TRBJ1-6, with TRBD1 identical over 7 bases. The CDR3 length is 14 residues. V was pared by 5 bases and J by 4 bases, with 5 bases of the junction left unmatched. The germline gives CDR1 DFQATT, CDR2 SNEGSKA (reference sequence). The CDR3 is CSAPETGYNSPLHF. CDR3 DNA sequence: TGCAGTGCTCCCGAGACAGGGTATAATTCACCCCTCCACTTT.